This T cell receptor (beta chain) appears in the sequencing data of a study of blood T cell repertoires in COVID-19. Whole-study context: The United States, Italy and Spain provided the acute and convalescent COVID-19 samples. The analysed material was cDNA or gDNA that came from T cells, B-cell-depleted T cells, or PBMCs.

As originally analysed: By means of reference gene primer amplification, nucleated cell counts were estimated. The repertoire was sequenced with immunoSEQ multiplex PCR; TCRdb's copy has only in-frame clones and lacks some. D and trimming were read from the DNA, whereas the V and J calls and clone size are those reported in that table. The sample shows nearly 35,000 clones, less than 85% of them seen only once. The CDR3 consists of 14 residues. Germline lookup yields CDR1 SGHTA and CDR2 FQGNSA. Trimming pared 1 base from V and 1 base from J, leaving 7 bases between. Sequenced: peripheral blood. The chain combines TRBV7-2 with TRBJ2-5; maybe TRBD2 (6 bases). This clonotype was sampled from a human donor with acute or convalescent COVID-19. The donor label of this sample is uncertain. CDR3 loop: CASSLVAVQETQYF. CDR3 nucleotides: TGTGCCAGCAGCTTAGTAGCGGTCCAAGAGACCCAGTACTTC.